The sequence of this T cell receptor beta chain was determined in a study of blood T cell repertoires in COVID-19 (dated by TCRdb to the early 2020s). Some background on the complete study: Samples covering the acute and convalescent phases of COVID-19 were provided by collaborators in the United States, Italy and Spain. The material from the prospective study consisted of cDNA or gDNA derived from T cells, B-cell-depleted T cells, or PBMCs. Subjects who had been exposed to COVID-19, were actively infected with it, or had recovered from it provided the deeply sampled blood TCRbeta repertoires that made up the dataset. The repertoires were made available in a free public database intended to serve as a resource for research on the immune response to SARS-CoV-2. The samples were drawn from the first 160 participants of the ongoing ImmuneRACE study and from 1,254 subjects provided by 6 global collaborators. A de-identified subject ID, COVID-19 status, age in years and sex were almost always included in the sample metadata. Where available, HLA class I and class II types were obtained from metadata supplied by the sample provider rather than from assay-based typing.

TCRbeta CDR3 regions were amplified from genomic DNA using the immunoSEQ Assay, a bias-controlled multiplex PCR. Concerning the study's data processing: The number of nucleated cells in each sample was estimated by amplification of reference gene primers within the assay. To quantify the absolute abundance of each unique TCRbeta CDR3 rearrangement, sequence reads were collapsed and filtered. For each sample, productive Simpson clonality was calculated as the square root of Simpson's diversity index across productive rearrangements. TCRdb obtained this table from immuneACCESS and retained in-frame rearrangements with V and J assigned. These tables miss some clones; where compared with another copy, unresolved V genes account for less than half of the shortfall, and the remainder is unexplained. V, J and clone size are those of that table, while D and trimming were read from the DNA. The table for this sample lists around 250,000 clones; around 86% of them were counted only once. 10% to 15% of the sample rests with the top ten.

Study-wide conclusions, independent of this receptor: The amount of clinical and demographic metadata varied by source and participant and was provided uncurated.

A remark on this clone: Its specific antigen is unknown. No much larger clone exists at a distance of one base, and base qualities are not known.

Each collaborating institution followed its own protocols to collect whole blood in K2EDTA tubes. For TCRbeta analysis, collaborators shipped samples in one of three forms: frozen whole blood, isolated PBMCs, or DNA extracted from either of those sample types. Per the germline V gene (reference sequence), SGHNT is the CDR1 and YYREEE is the CDR2. V is trimmed back by 4 bases and J by 5 bases, and the junction contains 5 bases that no gene match accounts for. There are 15 amino acids in the CDR3, from cysteine to phenylalanine inclusive. The sequence is cut down to CDR3 DNA, 45 bases in frame from base 1.

This TCR was sampled from an older man with acute or convalescent COVID-19. The chain uses TRBV5-4 and TRBJ2-3; 12 nucleotides in the junction match TRBD2. Material: peripheral blood. The DNA reads as follows: TGTGCCAGCAGCACCCGACTAGCGGGGGTAGATACGCAGTATTTT. It translates to CASSTRLAGVDTQYF.